This T cell receptor (beta chain) was sequenced in a study of HIV-infected patients and healthy controls. Study findings and constraints: Healthy control repertoires had roughly threefold more distinct CDR3s than untreated HIV+ repertoires, and higher Shannon diversity. HIV+ repertoires were severely depleted of MAIT alpha-chain CDR3s, unlike healthy controls.

Alpha and beta constant-region primers primed reverse transcription of around 550 ng RNA. Separate chain-specific third strand synthesis with multiplexing indices produced the alpha and beta libraries. The library had 12-nucleotide molecular identifiers formed by two random hexamers joined together. TCRdb used MiXCR to reprocess the 5' RACE reads, holding one entry per CDR3 protein. The sample yields 3,500 to 4,000 distinct CDR3 sequences, around 30% seen once. Follow-up blood was drawn about 14 weeks, roughly three months, after antiretroviral therapy began. All unsorted peripheral T cells were captured because whole blood was used without fractionation. Germline V lookup: CDR1 SGHTA, CDR2 FQGNSA. CDR3 length: 16 residues. The V gene lost 5 bases and the J gene lost 1 base, with 18 bases spanning the gap. Within the sample, this clonotype is medium-sized. Its antigen is still unknown.

The clonotype comes from an adult with HIV infection. The chain uses TRBV7-2 and TRBJ2-7; D possibly corresponds to TRBD1 (5 bases). The material was blood, obtained during antiretroviral therapy. The CDR3 DNA follows: TGTGCCAGCAGCAGCCCAGGGTTCTGGGGTTCCTACGAGCAGTACTTC. This codes for CASSSPGFWGSYEQYF.